These T cell receptor beta chains were read from a single sample in a study of blood T cell repertoires in COVID-19. The method was immunoSEQ multiplex PCR; TCRdb's version includes in-frame clones alone and lacks a portion of them. The table has 410,000 or so clones, about nine tenths seen once. Material for sequencing was peripheral blood. All receptors derive from a woman aged 35 to 49 with COVID-19, enrolled during active disease. The CDR3 runs from the conserved cysteine through the conserved F or W. The D gene is left open where the match is weak. Not all rows give a size; the values are once, few, many and, for expanded clones, a class.

TRBJ2-3 | TRBV4-2 | NA | NA | CASSQLGTDTQYF | TGTGCCAGCAGCCAACTAGGAACAGATACGCAGTATTTT
TRBJ1-3 | TRBV3-1/TRBV3-2 | NA | TRBD1 | CASSQDEGQGENTIYF | TGTGCCAGCAGCCAAGATGAAGGACAGGGTGAAAACACCATATATTTT
TRBJ1-1 | TRBV27 | NA | NA | CARSEQAQAFF | TGTGCCAGAAGCGAACAGGCTCAAGCTTTCTTT
TRBJ2-7 | TRBV11-2 | NA | NA | CASSYLPYYEQYF | TGTGCCAGCAGTTATCTACCATACTACGAGCAGTACTTC
TRBJ1-5 | TRBV2 | once | NA | CASGLQISNQPQHF | TGTGCCAGCGGGTTACAGATTAGCAATCAGCCCCAGCATTTT
TRBJ1-1 | TRBV28 | NA | TRBD1 | CASSLFRTGAIGTEAFF | TGTGCCAGCAGTTTATTTAGGACAGGGGCGATTGGCACTGAAGCTTTCTTT
TRBJ1-2 | TRBV4-3 | few | NA | CASSQAAGHGYTF | TGCGCCAGCAGCCAAGCCGCAGGGCATGGCTACACCTTC
TRBJ1-1 | TRBV5-8 | NA | TRBD1 | CASSFGLMGTGGNTEAFF | TGTGCCAGCAGCTTTGGGTTGATGGGGACAGGGGGCAACACTGAAGCTTTCTTT
TRBJ1-5 | TRBV4-2 | NA | NA | CASSQDPGQPQHF | TGTGCCAGCAGCCAAGATCCGGGACAGCCCCAGCATTTT
TRBJ1-5 | TRBV5-5 | NA | TRBD1 | CASSQDRVQPQHF | TGTGCCAGCAGCCAGGACAGGGTTCAGCCCCAGCATTTT
TRBJ1-2 | TRBV28 | NA | TRBD1 | CASSQGQNYGYTF | TGTGCCAGCAGCCAGGGACAGAACTATGGCTACACCTTC
TRBJ2-3 | TRBV27 | few | NA | CASSFPADTQYF | TGTGCCAGCAGTTTTCCCGCAGATACGCAGTATTTT
TRBJ1-1 | TRBV3-1/TRBV3-2 | NA | NA | CASSHRRDLNTEAFF | TGTGCCAGCAGCCATCGACGGGACTTGAACACTGAAGCTTTCTTT
TRBJ2-5 | TRBV11-3 | NA | TRBD1 | CASSARTGGQSSKETQYF | TGTGCCAGCAGCGCTCGGACAGGGGGCCAGTCGTCGAAAGAGACCCAGTACTTC
TRBJ1-1 | TRBV6-5 | NA | NA | CASSYVSGLEAFF | TGTGCCAGCAGTTACGTCTCTGGGCTTGAAGCTTTCTTT
TRBJ2-1 | TRBV5-6 | NA | TRBD1 | CASSYDRGPYNEQFF | TGTGCCAGCAGCTATGACAGGGGCCCCTACAATGAGCAGTTCTTC
TRBJ1-2 | TRBV6-6 | NA | NA | CASSPWGGKGYGYTF | TGTGCCAGCAGTCCCTGGGGGGGCAAAGGCTATGGCTACACCTTC
TRBJ1-1 | TRBV19 | NA | TRBD1 | CASSFTMNRGLIF | TGTGCCAGTAGTTTTACGATGAACAGGGGGCTGATCTTT
TRBJ2-1 | TRBV2 | NA | NA | CASSERTQAYNEQFF | TGTGCCAGCAGTGAACGGACACAGGCGTACAATGAGCAGTTCTTC
TRBJ2-3 | TRBV6-1 | once | NA | CASSEGTDVDTQYF | TGTGCCAGCAGTGAAGGGACAGATGTCGATACGCAGTATTTT
TRBJ1-5 | TRBV27 | NA | TRBD1 | CASSPRDREGNQPQHF | TGTGCCAGCAGTCCCCGGGACAGGGAAGGCAATCAGCCCCAGCATTTT
TRBJ2-1 | TRBV20-1 | NA | NA | CSAPTGPRRIF | TGCAGTGCTCCAACAGGGCCCAGAAGGATCTTC
TRBJ2-7 | TRBV7-6 | few | NA | CASSSTGLGEQYF | TGTGCCAGCAGCTCAACAGGGTTGGGGGAGCAGTACTTC
TRBJ1-5 | TRBV27 | NA | NA | CASSLLSGNQPQHF | TGTGCCAGCAGTTTACTGAGTGGCAATCAGCCCCAGCATTTT